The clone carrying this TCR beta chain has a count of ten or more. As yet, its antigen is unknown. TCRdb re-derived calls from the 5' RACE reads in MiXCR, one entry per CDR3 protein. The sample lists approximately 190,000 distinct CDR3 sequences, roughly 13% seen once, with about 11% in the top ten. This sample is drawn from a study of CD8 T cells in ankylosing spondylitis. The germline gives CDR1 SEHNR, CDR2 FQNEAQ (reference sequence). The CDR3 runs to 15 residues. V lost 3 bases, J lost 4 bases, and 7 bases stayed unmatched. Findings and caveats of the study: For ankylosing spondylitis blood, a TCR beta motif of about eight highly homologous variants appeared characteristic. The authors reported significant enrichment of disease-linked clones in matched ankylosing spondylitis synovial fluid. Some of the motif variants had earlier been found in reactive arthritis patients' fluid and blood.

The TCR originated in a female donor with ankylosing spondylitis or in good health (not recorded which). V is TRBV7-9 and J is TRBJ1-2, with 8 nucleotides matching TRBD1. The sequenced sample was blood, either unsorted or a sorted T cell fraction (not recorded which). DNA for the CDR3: TGTGCCAGCAGCTTTCCCGGACAGGGCCCCTATGGCTACACCTTC. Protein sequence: CASSFPGQGPYGYTF.